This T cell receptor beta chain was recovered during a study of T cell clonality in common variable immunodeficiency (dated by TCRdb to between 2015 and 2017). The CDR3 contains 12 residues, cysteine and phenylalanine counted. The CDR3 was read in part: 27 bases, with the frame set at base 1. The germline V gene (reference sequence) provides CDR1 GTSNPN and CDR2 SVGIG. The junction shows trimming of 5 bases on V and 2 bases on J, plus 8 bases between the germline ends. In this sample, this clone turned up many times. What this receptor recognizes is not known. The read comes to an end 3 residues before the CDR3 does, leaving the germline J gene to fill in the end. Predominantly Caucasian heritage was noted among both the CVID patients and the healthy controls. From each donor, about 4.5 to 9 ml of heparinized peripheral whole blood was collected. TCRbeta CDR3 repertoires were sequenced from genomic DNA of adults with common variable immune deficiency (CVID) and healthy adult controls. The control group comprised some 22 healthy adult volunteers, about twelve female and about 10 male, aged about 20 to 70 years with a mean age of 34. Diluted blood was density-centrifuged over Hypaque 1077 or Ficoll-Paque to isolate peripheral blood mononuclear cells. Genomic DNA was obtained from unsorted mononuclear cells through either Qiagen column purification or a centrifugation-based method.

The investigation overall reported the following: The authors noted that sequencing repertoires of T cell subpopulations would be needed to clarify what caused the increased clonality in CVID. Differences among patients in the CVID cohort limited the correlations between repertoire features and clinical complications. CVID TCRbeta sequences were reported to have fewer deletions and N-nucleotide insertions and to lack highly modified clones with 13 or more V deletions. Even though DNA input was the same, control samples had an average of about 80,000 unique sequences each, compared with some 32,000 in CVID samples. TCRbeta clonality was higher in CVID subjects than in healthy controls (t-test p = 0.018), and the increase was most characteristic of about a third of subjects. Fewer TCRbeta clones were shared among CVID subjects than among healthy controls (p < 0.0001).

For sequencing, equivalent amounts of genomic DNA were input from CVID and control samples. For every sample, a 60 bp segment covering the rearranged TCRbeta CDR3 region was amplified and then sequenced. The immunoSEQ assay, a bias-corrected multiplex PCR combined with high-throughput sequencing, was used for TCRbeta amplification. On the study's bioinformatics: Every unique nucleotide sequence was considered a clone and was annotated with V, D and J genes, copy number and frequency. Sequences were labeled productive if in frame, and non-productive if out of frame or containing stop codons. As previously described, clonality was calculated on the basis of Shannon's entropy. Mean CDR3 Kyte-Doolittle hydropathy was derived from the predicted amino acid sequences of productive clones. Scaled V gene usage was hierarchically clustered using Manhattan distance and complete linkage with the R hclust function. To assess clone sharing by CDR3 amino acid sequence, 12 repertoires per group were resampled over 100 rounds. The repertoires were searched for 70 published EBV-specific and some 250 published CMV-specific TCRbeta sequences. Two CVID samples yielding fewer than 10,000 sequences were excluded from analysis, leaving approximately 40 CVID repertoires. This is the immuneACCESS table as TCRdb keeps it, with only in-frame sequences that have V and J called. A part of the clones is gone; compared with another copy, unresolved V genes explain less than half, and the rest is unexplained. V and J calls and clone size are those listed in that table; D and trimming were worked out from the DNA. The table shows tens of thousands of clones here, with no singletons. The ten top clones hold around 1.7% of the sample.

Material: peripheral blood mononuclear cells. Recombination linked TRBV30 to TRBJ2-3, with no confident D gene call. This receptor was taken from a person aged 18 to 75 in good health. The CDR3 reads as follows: CAWGRLTDTQYF. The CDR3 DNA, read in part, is TGTGCCTGGGGCCGACTCACAGATACG.